Below are 17 T cell receptor beta chains sequenced from a single sample in a study of blood T cell repertoires in COVID-19. Sequencing used immunoSEQ multiplex PCR; TCRdb keeps in-frame clones, though not all of them. The sample records 250,000 to 350,000 clones, around 89% being singletons. Sequenced sample: peripheral blood. The receptors derive from a woman aged 25 to 39 who had recovered from COVID-19.

This rearrangement joins TRBV2 to TRBJ1-4; 7 bases agree with TRBD1. V was pared by 0 bases and J by 7 bases, with 11 bases of the junction left unmatched. This CDR3 has 17 residues. From germline, CDR1 is SNHLY and CDR2 FYNNEI. The DNA of the CDR3 is TGTGCCAGCAGTGAAGCGCTGGGCACAGGGGTGGCTGAAAAACTGTTTTTT. It is translated as CASSEALGTGVAEKLFF.

The V and J genes are TRBV19 and TRBJ1-5; TRBD1 matches 11 bases. V was pared by 8 bases and J by 6 bases, with 6 bases of the junction left unmatched. This CDR3 has 14 amino acids. Germline loops: CDR1 LNHDA, CDR2 SQIVND (reference sequence). The CDR3 loop reads CASEGQGVSQPQHF. In DNA form, the CDR3 reads TGTGCCAGTGAGGGACAGGGGGTAAGTCAGCCCCAGCATTTT. Variable domain in full (rest from reference TRBV19 and TRBJ1-5): DGGITQSPKYLFRKEGQNVTLSCEQNLNHDAMYWYRQDPGQGLRLIYYSQIVNDFQKGDIAEGYSVSREKKESFPLTVTSAQKNPTAFYLCASEGQGVSQPQHFGDGTRLSIL.

The chain recombines TRBV5-5 with TRBJ2-3, with 9 bases identical to TRBD1. V dropped 2 bases and J dropped 3; count of bases not matched to a gene: 1. Per the germline V gene, CDR1 is SGHKS and CDR2 is YYEKEE (reference sequence). The CDR3 covers 14 residues. CDR3 amino acids: CASSLQGATDTQYF. CDR3 bases: TGTGCCAGCAGCTTACAGGGGGCAACAGATACGCAGTATTTT.

The chain recombines TRBV19 with TRBJ2-7; weak D call: TRBD2 (5 bases). Germline V CDR1 and CDR2: LNHDA, SQIVND (reference sequence). V was shortened by 3 bases and J by 2 bases, with 20 bases between the two germline ends. The CDR3 spans 17 residues. The CDR3 sequence is CASSIRLGNKAAYEQYF. In DNA form, the CDR3 reads TGTGCCAGTAGTATTAGGCTCGGGAACAAGGCAGCCTACGAGCAGTACTTC.

This clone was detected only once. The chain has TRBV19 and TRBJ2-6, with 7 bases fitting TRBD2. The CDR3 is 20 amino acids. V lost 3 bases to trimming and J lost 0 bases; unmatched junction nucleotides: 14. Germline lookup yields CDR1 LNHDA and CDR2 SQIVND (reference sequence). The CDR3 spells CASSIFRTAGGNSGANVLTF. CDR3 nucleotides: TGTGCCAGTAGTATCTTTCGTACGGCCGGGGGGAACTCTGGGGCCAACGTCCTGACTTTC.

The chain joins TRBV6-1 to TRBJ1-4, with a tentative D call TRBD1 (5 bases). The CDR3 extends over 14 amino acids. V was pared by 1 base and J by 6 bases, with 9 bases between. Germline V gene lookup returns CDR1 MNHNS and CDR2 SASEGT. CDR3 sequence (DNA): TGTGCCAGCAGTGAAGGGGGGGGAGATGAAAAACTGTTTTTT. As protein: CASSEGGGDEKLFF.

V and J are TRBV19 and TRBJ2-1, with 7 bases that match TRBD2. Germline assignment: CDR1 LNHDA and CDR2 SQIVND (reference sequence). V was clipped by 4 bases and J by 2 bases; unmatched bases: 8. The CDR3 runs to 16 residues. CDR3 coding DNA: TGTGCCAGTAGTACTCGAATCGGGGGGACCTACAATGAGCAGTTCTTC. Its protein product is CASSTRIGGTYNEQFF.

This chain links TRBV11-2 with TRBJ1-6; D possibly corresponds to TRBD1 (6 bases). Trimming left V 5 bases short and J 4 bases short, with 15 bases between. CDR3 length equals 16 residues. Germline V gives CDR1 SGHAT, CDR2 FQNNGV. Written as DNA, the CDR3 is TGTGCCAGCAGCCGGCGGGGGCACCGGTATAATTCACCCCTCCACTTT. Protein product: CASSRRGHRYNSPLHF.

CDR3 nucleotides: TGTGCCAGCAGCCAAGATCCCGGTGATCAGCCCCAGCATTTT. This codes for CASSQDPGDQPQHF. The rearrangement joins TRBV3-1 (or the pseudogene TRBV3-2) to TRBJ1-5; D gene unclear. Germline CDR1 LGHDT, CDR2 YNNKEL (reference sequence). The V end lost 0 bases, the J end lost 5 bases, and 8 bases lay between the germline ends. This CDR3 has 14 residues.

Only a few counts were recorded for this clone. The rearrangement joins TRBV19 to TRBJ2-1; D is perhaps TRBD2 (6 bases). Trimming cost V 3 bases and J 8 bases, with 14 bases left between them. This CDR3 is 14 amino acids long. Germline V gene sequence: CDR1 LNHDA, CDR2 SQIVND (reference sequence). Written as DNA, the CDR3 is TGTGCCAGTAGTATGGGGGACTCTTACCATGAGCAGTTCTTC. Its translation is CASSMGDSYHEQFF.

The V call is TRBV28, the J call TRBJ1-5, with D hard to call. The CDR3 sequence is 12 residues long. The germline V gene encodes CDR1 MDHEN and CDR2 SYDVKM. Trimming took 2 bases from V and 11 from J, leaving 10 bases between them. The CDR3 region has the DNA TGTGCCAGCAGTTTAGGAGGGCATGCCCAGCATTTT. This sequence encodes CASSLGGHAQHF.

The chain employs TRBV9 and TRBJ1-1; tentatively, D is TRBD1 (6 bases). The CDR3 runs 13 residues. Germline values: CDR1 SGDLS, CDR2 YYNGEE. The V end lost 3 bases, the J end lost 4 bases, and 10 bases lay between the germline ends. The CDR3 region has the DNA TGTGCCAGCAGCGCCTCCAGGGGCACTGAAGCTTTCTTT. This gives the protein CASSASRGTEAFF.

This chain joins TRBV19 and TRBJ1-2; 8 positions match TRBD1. CDR3 length: 14 amino acids. The J segment lost 8 bases and the V segment lost 4 bases, leaving 9 bases of the junction unmatched. CDR1 is LNHDA and CDR2 is SQIVND in the germline V gene (reference sequence). CDR3 region: CASSTPGTGGGYTF. The DNA for the CDR3 is TGTGCCAGTAGTACCCCGGGGACAGGAGGGGGCTACACCTTC.

This chain uses TRBV7-7 with TRBJ2-5; 8 bases match TRBD2. The V and J ends lost 4 bases and 7 bases, in that order; junction bases with no gene match: 11. CDR3 length: 15 residues. CDR1 is SSHAT and CDR2 is FNYEAQ in the germline V gene (reference sequence). This chain's CDR3 is CASSSTTSGVGTQYF. The CDR3 DNA reads as TGTGCCAGCAGCTCGACCACTAGCGGTGTGGGGACCCAGTACTTC.

The chain is built from TRBV6-5 and TRBJ1-1; no clear D. V lost 2 bases, J lost 4 bases, and 8 bases lay in between. This CDR3 is 13 amino acids long. The germline gives CDR1 MNHEY, CDR2 SVGAGI. CDR3: CASSYKEGTEAFF. Here the CDR3 DNA reads TGTGCCAGCAGTTACAAGGAGGGCACTGAAGCTTTCTTT.

The CDR3 nucleotides read TGCAGCCTTATCGACAATGAGCAGTTCTTC. Translating gives CSLIDNEQFF. This chain joins TRBV29-1 and TRBJ2-1; D ambiguous. Between the trimmed V and J ends, which lost 8 bases and 5 bases, there was a span of 7 bases. This CDR3 is 10 amino acids long. Per the germline V gene, CDR1 is SQVTM and CDR2 is ANQGSEA.

The genes are TRBV7-2 and TRBJ2-7, with D possibly being TRBD2 (6 bases). Looked up from germline, CDR1 is SGHTA and CDR2 is FQGNSA. Trimming took off 8 bases at V and 2 bases at J, with 16 bases between the two ends. This CDR3 is 14 amino acids long. The CDR3 loop reads CASSLPTGAYEQYF. The CDR3 DNA follows: TGTGCCAGCTCCCTCCCGACGGGAGCCTACGAGCAGTACTTC.